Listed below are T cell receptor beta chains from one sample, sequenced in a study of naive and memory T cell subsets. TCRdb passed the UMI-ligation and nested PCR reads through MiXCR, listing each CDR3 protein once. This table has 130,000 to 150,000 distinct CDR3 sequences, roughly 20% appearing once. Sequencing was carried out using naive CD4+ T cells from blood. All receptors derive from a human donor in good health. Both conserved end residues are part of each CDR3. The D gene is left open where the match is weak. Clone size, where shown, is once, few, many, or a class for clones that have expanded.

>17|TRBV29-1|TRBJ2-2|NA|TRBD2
TGCAGCGTCGCCCCTAGCGGGAGTGTAAGTGGGGCCGGGGAGCTGTTTTTT
CSVAPSGSVSGAGELFF
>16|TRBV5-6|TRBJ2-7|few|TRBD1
TGTGCCAGCAGCTTGGCCGGCAGGGGGCCATCCTACGAGCAGTACTTC
CASSLAGRGPSYEQYF
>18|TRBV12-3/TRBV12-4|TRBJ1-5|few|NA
TGTGCCAGCATAAAGGGCCCCGGGACGGCTAATAGCAATCAGCCCCAGCATTTT
CASIKGPGTANSNQPQHF
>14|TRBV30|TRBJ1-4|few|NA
TGTGCCTGGAATGAAGACACCAGGAGTGAAAAACTGTTTTTT
CAWNEDTRSEKLFF
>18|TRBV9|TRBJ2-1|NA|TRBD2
TGTGCCAGCAGCGTAGCTGGAGGACTAGCGCTAGACGTGAATGAGCAGTTCTTC
CASSVAGGLALDVNEQFF
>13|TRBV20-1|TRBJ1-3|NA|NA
TGCAGTGCTAGGGACAATTTGGGAAACACCATATATTTT
CSARDNLGNTIYF
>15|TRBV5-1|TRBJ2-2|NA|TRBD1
TGCGCCAGCAGCCTGGACAGGGGGAGCGCCGGGGAGCTGTTTTTT
CASSLDRGSAGELFF
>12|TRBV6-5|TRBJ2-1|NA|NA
TGTGCCAGCTCCCTAAGTAACAATGAGCAGTTCTTC
CASSLSNNEQFF
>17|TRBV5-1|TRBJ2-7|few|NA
TGCGCCAGCAGCCTCTGGCACGAGGGGGTTATGATCTACGAGCAGTACTTC
CASSLWHEGVMIYEQYF
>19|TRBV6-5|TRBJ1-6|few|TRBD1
TGTGCCAGCAGTTACGGGGGGGGACAGACAAGCTCCTATAATTCACCCCTCCACTTT
CASSYGGGQTSSYNSPLHF
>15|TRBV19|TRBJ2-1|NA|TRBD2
TGTGCCAGTAGTATGCTCAGGACTAGTAACAATGAGCAGTTCTTC
CASSMLRTSNNEQFF
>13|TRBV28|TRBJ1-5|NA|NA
TGTGCCAGCAGTTTACCAGGGTTTCAGCCCCAGCATTTT
CASSLPGFQPQHF
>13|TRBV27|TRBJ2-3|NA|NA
TGTGCCAGCAGTTCCCCCCTTACAGATACGCAGTATTTT
CASSSPLTDTQYF
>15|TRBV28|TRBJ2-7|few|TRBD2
TGTGCCAGCAGCACTACTAGCGGTTTCTCCTACGAGCAGTACTTC
CASSTTSGFSYEQYF
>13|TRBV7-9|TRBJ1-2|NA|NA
TGTGCCAGCAGCCCTCAGGACAACTATGGCTACACCTTC
CASSPQDNYGYTF
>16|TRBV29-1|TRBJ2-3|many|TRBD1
TGCAGCGTTGAAGGGGTCGTCAGGGGGCGAACAGATACGCAGTATTTT
CSVEGVVRGRTDTQYF
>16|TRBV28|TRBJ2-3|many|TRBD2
TGTGCCAGCAGTTTATGGGCTAGCGGGGGAACAGATACGCAGTATTTT
CASSLWASGGTDTQYF
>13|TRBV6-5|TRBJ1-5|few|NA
TGTGCCAGCCGTCCGAATCTTCGACAGCCCCAGCATTTT
CASRPNLRQPQHF
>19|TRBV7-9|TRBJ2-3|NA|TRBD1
TGTGCCAGCAGCTTTGCGACCGGGACAGGGTTTGTCAGCACAGATACGCAGTATTTT
CASSFATGTGFVSTDTQYF
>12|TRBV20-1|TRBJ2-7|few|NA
TGCAGTGCTAGCGGGTCAGAATACGAGCAGTACTTC
CSASGSEYEQYF
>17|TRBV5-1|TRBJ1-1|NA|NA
TGCGCCAGCAGCTTCCACCCAGGTACCGGGGAGAACACTGAAGCTTTCTTT
CASSFHPGTGENTEAFF
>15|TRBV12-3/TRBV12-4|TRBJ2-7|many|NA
TGTGCCAGCAGCCCAACAGGGGGGGGACCCTACGAGCAGTACTTC
CASSPTGGGPYEQYF
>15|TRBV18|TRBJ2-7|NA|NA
TGTGCCAGCTCACCACCGTGGGGGGCGCAGGGGGAGCAGTACTTC
CASSPPWGAQGEQYF
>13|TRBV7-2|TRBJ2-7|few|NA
TGTGCCAGCAGCTTAAGTCGGTCCGGCGAGCAGTACTTC
CASSLSRSGEQYF
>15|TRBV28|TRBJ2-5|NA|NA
TGTGCCAGCACCCTGGCGGGGAAAATGGGAGAGACCCAGTACTTC
CASTLAGKMGETQYF
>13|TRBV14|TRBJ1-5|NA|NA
TGTGCCAGCAGCCAGGGGGGGTATCAGCCCCAGCATTTT
CASSQGGYQPQHF
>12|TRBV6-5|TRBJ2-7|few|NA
TGTGCCAGCAGCCCCCGGGGAGGCGAGCAGTACTTC
CASSPRGGEQYF
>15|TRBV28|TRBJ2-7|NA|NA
TGTGCCAGCAGTTTAGCGGGACCACTGATCTACGAGCAGTACTTC
CASSLAGPLIYEQYF
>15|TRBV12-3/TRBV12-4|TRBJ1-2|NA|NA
TGTGCCAGCAGTTTAGAGGGGGGGGGTAACTATGGCTACACCTTC
CASSLEGGGNYGYTF
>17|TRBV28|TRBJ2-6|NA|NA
TGTGCCAGCAGCCAACAGGTGGGCGTTGGTGGGGCCAACGTCCTGACTTTC
CASSQQVGVGGANVLTF
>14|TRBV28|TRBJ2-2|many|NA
TGTGCCAGTCTTGAGGGGCGACCTGGCGGGGAGCTGTTTTTT
CASLEGRPGGELFF
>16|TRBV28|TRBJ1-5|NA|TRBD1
TGTGCCAGCAGTAACCGGGACAGGGGTTCCAATCAGCCCCAGCATTTT
CASSNRDRGSNQPQHF
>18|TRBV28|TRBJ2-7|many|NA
TGTGCCAGCAGCTTGATACCTCCGGGACTCATCAGCTCCTACGAGCAGTACTTC
CASSLIPPGLISSYEQYF
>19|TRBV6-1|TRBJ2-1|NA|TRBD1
TGTGCCAGCAGTAGGGACAGGGGCCTGACCCGGTCCTCCTACAATGAGCAGTTCTTC
CASSRDRGLTRSSYNEQFF
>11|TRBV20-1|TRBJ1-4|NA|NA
TGCAGTGCTAGAGATCCTGAAAAACTGTTTTTT
CSARDPEKLFF
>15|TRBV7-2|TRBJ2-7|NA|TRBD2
TGTGCCAGCAGCTTAGGACTAGCGGGAGGTACCGAGCAGTACTTC
CASSLGLAGGTEQYF
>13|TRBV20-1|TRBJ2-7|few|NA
TGCAGTGCTAGTCCGCAGGTTACTCGTCAGCAGTACTTC
CSASPQVTRQQYF
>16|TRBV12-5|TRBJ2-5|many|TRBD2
TGTGCTAGTGGTAAGGGGACTAGCGGGAATCAAGAGACCCAGTACTTC
CASGKGTSGNQETQYF
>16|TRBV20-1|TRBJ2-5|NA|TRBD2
TGCAGTGCTAGAGATAACTTCGTGGGAGGGGTGGAGACCCAGTACTTC
CSARDNFVGGVETQYF
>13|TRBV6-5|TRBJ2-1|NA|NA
TGTGCCAGCAGACGCTCGGGAGAAGGAGAGCAGTTCTTC
CASRRSGEGEQFF
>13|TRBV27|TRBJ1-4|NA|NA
TGTGCCAGCGGGGGCAGGTCTAATGAAAAACTGTTTTTT
CASGGRSNEKLFF
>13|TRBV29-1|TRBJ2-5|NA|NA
TGCAGCGTTGAGTACCTTACCGGGGAGACCCAGTACTTC
CSVEYLTGETQYF
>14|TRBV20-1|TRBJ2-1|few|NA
TGCAGTGCCCCGGGCGGGGCGTTCAGCAATGAGCAGTTCTTC
CSAPGGAFSNEQFF
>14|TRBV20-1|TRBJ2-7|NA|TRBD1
TGCAGTGCAGCCGGGACAGGAAAGCTTGACGAGCAGTACTTC
CSAAGTGKLDEQYF
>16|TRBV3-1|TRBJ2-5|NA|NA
TGTGCCAGCAGCCAAGATGTAGGGGCGTACGGAGAGACCCAGTACTTC
CASSQDVGAYGETQYF
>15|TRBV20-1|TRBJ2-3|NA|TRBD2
TGCAGTGCTAATGGACTAGCGGGGCGGGCAGATACGCAGTATTTT
CSANGLAGRADTQYF
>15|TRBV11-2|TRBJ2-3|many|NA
TGTGCCAGCAGCTTAGCGGGACATAGCACAGATACGCAGTATTTT
CASSLAGHSTDTQYF
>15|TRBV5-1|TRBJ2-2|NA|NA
TGCGCCAGCAGCGCGTACGGTTCGGCAACCGGGGAGCTGTTTTTT
CASSAYGSATGELFF
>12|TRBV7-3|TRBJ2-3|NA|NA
TGTGCCAGCAGCCCTTTCGGGGATACGCAGTATTTT
CASSPFGDTQYF
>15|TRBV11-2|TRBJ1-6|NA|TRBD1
TGTGCCAGCAGCTTAATGAACAGGGGTAATTCACCCCTCCACTTT
CASSLMNRGNSPLHF
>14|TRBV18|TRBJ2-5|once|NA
TGTGCCAGCTCAACGGGATTGTACCAAGAGACCCAGTACTTC
CASSTGLYQETQYF
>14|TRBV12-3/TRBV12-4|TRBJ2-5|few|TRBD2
TGTGCCAGCAGTCTACATAGCGGGAAAGAGACCCAGTACTTC
CASSLHSGKETQYF
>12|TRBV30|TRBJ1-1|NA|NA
TGTGCCTGGAGTGCCACAGGGATTGAAGCTTTCTTT
CAWSATGIEAFF
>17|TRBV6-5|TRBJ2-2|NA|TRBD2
TGTGCCAGCAGTTACCGGGTAGCGGGAGGGCGAACCGGGGAGCTGTTTTTT
CASSYRVAGGRTGELFF
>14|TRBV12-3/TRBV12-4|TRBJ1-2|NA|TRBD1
TGTGCCAGCAGCCGCCACAGGGGACGGAGAGGCTACACCTTC
CASSRHRGRRGYTF